This entry features one T cell receptor beta chain sequence. At least ten counts were recorded for this clonotype. Its specific antigen is unknown. It has no much larger one-base neighbor in the sample; base qualities were not kept. This sample was taken from a study of spatial heterogeneity in lung cancer (dated by TCRdb to between 2019 and 2020). The study in broad terms: Beta-chain transcripts were consistently detected in greater numbers than alpha-chain transcripts, which likely reflects a higher abundance of beta-chain transcripts. In the raw uncorrected reads, each unique combination of TCR and UMI appeared on average more than ten times. In non-small cell lung cancer, the study made a quantitative comparison of TCR alpha and beta repertoires among multiple tumor regions, matched nontumor lung and blood. The study linked features of the TCR repertoire to counts of nonsynonymous mutations, which were determined by whole-exome sequencing of tumor tissue. Both alpha and beta chains were TCR-sequenced in samples taken at surgery, namely 220 tumor regions, 63 to 70 matched nontumor lung samples and some 53 PBMC samples.

The CDR3 spans 15 residues, from the cysteine through the phenylalanine. CDR3 DNA only is kept here, 45 bases in frame from base 1. Deletion took 2 bases off V and 0 bases off J, with a span of 10 bases between the germline ends. The germline V gene specifies SGHVS as CDR1 and FNYEAQ as CDR2. What the work shows at the level of the full study, not this receptor alone: Ubiquitous expanded tumor TCRs showed up in blood more often at tumor resection than at routine follow-up. Confirming at a functional level the hypothesis that regional TCRs recognize regional mutations was considered to require additional single-cell paired TCR alpha and beta sequencing.

Reading the label with the study, this specimen's time point is: sample taken at primary tumor resection. Whole RNA extracted from tumor and nontumor lung tissue, or from cryopreserved PBMC samples, was used for TCR sequencing without cell sorting. Donors were over 60 patients with early-stage, untreated non-small cell lung cancer from the lung TRACERx cohort. A patient was chosen for TCR sequencing only when enough RNA was available from at least two tumor regions. Receptors were amplified or captured by 5' RACE. TCRdb names NextSeq 500 as the instrument used. To allow correction of PCR and sequencing errors, the TCR library protocol tagged every TCR cDNA molecule with a unique molecular identifier. Turning to the authors' computational methods: TCR identification, UMI-based error correction and CDR3 extraction were all carried out with Decombinator tools. TCRs above a frequency of 2 per 1,000, corresponding to the top 1% of the tumor frequency distribution, were defined as expanded. Renyi diversity was calculated using the R vegan package after each repertoire was subsampled 100 times to 5,000 TCRs. CDR3 similarity networks were constructed using string-kernel similarity of amino acid triplets, with links drawn between CDR3s whose pairwise similarity was above 0.82. TCRdb ran its own pipeline on the public reads, namely fastp trimming at Q25 and MiXCR clone calling, and kept in-frame beta chains. Duplicate CDR3 protein sequences are folded into a single record with the most common DNA and genes. For this entry, the V and J calls and clone size follow TCRdb and not the study's own pipeline. The sample has some 38,000 distinct CDR3 sequences on record, roughly 8% of them singletons. The ten largest clonotypes hold 25% to 35% of the sample.

The material was PBMCs, obtained at surgery. This chain is built from TRBV7-6 and TRBJ2-5, and the D gene may be TRBD1, 6 bases matching. This clonotype was sampled from a male donor with early-stage non-small cell lung cancer. The DNA reads as follows: TGTGCCAGCAGCTTATCACAGGGCCACCAAGAGACCCAGTACTTC. Translated, it gives CASSLSQGHQETQYF. The reference TRBV7-6 and TRBJ2-5 proteins fill in what lies around the CDR3, so the full variable domain reads GAGVSQSPRYKVTKRGQDVALRCDPISGHVSLYWYRQALGQGPEFLTYFNYEAQQDKSGLPNDRFSAERPEGSISTLTIQRTEQRDSAMYRCASSLSQGHQETQYFGPGTRLLVL.